These 25 T cell receptor beta chains came from one sample sequenced in a study of regulatory T cells in long-lasting Graves disease. Documented time point: newly diagnosed GD, antithyroid drugs for less than 3 months. TCR sequences were obtained from RNA taken from PBMCs. Researchers made TCR beta libraries by using iRepertoire HTBI primers and running Arm-PCR on CDR3 regions. From the multiplex PCR reads, TCRdb called clonotypes with MiXCR, one entry per CDR3 protein. Among hundreds of thousands of distinct CDR3 sequences, under 20% were seen once, and the ten largest hold 15% to 20%. The same specimen was also included in a second study, on T cells in Graves' hyperthyroidism and ophthalmopathy.

The specimen comprised peripheral blood mononuclear cells (PBMCs), sampled at new diagnosis, from a patient treated with antithyroid drugs. The receptors come from a woman aged 30 to 39 with Graves disease.

This clonotype has only a few counts. V and J are TRBV4-1 and TRBJ2-1, with D possibly being TRBD1 (6 bases). From germline, CDR1 is MGHRA and CDR2 YSYEKL. Trimming cost V 5 bases and J 1 base, with 12 bases left between them. This CDR3 spans 15 amino acids. CDR3 protein: CASSDTGSSYNEQFF. CDR3 bases: TGCGCCAGCAGCGATACAGGGAGTTCCTACAATGAGCAGTTCTTC.

This clonotype was observed a few times. The V and J genes are TRBV6-1 and TRBJ2-7, with 8 bases that match TRBD2. J lost 0 bases, V lost 7 bases, and 5 bases had no gene match. From germline, CDR1 is MNHNS and CDR2 SASEGT. This CDR3 has 14 residues. CDR3 sequence: CASNDRGGSYEQYF. DNA for the CDR3: TGTGCCAGCAACGATCGGGGGGGCTCCTACGAGCAGTACTTC.

V is TRBV6-1 and J is TRBJ1-2; no clear D gene. Trimming pared 10 bases from V and 8 bases from J, leaving 20 bases between. Germline assignment: CDR1 MNHNS and CDR2 SASEGT. The CDR3 covers 13 residues. CDR3 residues: CAILTRTSSGYTF. Here the CDR3 DNA reads TGTGCCATCTTAACCCGGACGTCGAGCGGCTACACCTTC.

This clonotype was detected only a few times. The V and J genes are TRBV30 and TRBJ1-6; a weak D match, TRBD1 (5 bases). Germline assignment: CDR1 GTSNPN and CDR2 SVGIG (reference sequence). V was pared by 3 bases and J by 7 bases, with 10 bases between. The CDR3 sequence is 13 residues long. CDR3 DNA sequence: TGTGCCTGGAGACAGGATGGGAATTCACCCCTCCACTTT. Translation gives CAWRQDGNSPLHF.

This clonotype was recorded many times. J is TRBJ2-7 and V is TRBV11-1; D might be TRBD1 (6 bases). Germline assignment: CDR1 SGHAT and CDR2 FQDESV (reference sequence). The V and J ends lost 5 bases and 3 bases respectively, with 17 bases between them. The CDR3 is 15 amino acids. CDR3 nucleotides: TGTGCCAGCAGCCTGGGACAAACCGTCGACTACGAGCAGTACTTC. Translating gives CASSLGQTVDYEQYF. Drawing the rest from reference TRBV11-1 and TRBJ2-7, the complete variable domain is EAEVAQSPRYKITEKSQAVAFWCDPISGHATLYWYRQILGQGPELLVQFQDESVVDDSQLPKDRFSAERLKGVDSTLKIQPAELGDSAMYLCASSLGQTVDYEQYFGPGTRLTVT.

The sample holds many counts of this clonotype. The chain recombines TRBV11-2 with TRBJ2-1; D is possibly TRBD2 (6 bases). Trimming stripped 4 bases from V and 7 bases from J, with 17 bases between. The CDR3 runs 15 residues. Germline V gene lookup returns CDR1 SGHAT and CDR2 FQNNGV. The CDR3 coding sequence is TGTGCCAGCAGCTCGGGACTTGGACCCAGTAATGAGCAGTTCTTC. It translates to CASSSGLGPSNEQFF. The full variable domain, its missing parts supplied by reference TRBV11-2 and TRBJ2-1, is EAGVAQSPRYKIIEKRQSVAFWCNPISGHATLYWYQQILGQGPKLLIQFQNNGVVDDSQLPKDRFSAERLKGVDSTLKIQPAKLEDSAVYLCASSSGLGPSNEQFFGPGTRLTVL.

This clonotype was seen only a few times. The chain employs TRBV4-2 and TRBJ1-1; 7 nucleotides agree with TRBD1. With V trimmed by 4 bases and J by 4 bases, 6 bases remained unmatched. Per germline, CDR1 LGHNA and CDR2 YNFKEQ. This CDR3 has 14 residues. CDR3 DNA sequence: TGTGCCAGCAGCCGGCAGACAGGGAGCACTGAAGCTTTCTTT. Amino acid sequence: CASSRQTGSTEAFF.

The chain links TRBV18 to TRBJ2-1, with 10 bases matching TRBD2. The V and J ends lost 6 bases and 8 bases, in that order; junction bases with no gene match: 10. Looked up from germline, CDR1 is KGHSH and CDR2 is LQKENI. The CDR3 covers 15 residues. CDR3 sequence reads: CASSLLAGVTDEQFF. Here the CDR3 DNA reads TGTGCCAGCTCCCTCCTAGCGGGAGTTACGGATGAGCAGTTCTTC. Variable domain in full (rest from reference TRBV18 and TRBJ2-1): NAGVMQNPRHLVRRRGQEARLRCSPMKGHSHVYWYRQLPEEGLKFMVYLQKENIIDESGMPKERFSAEFPKEGPSILRIQQVVRGDSAAYFCASSLLAGVTDEQFFGPGTRLTVL.

The chain has TRBV6-2 or TRBV6-3 and TRBJ2-4, with a weak D call TRBD2 (6 bases). Germline V gene sequence: CDR1 MNHEY, CDR2 SVGEGT. The CDR3 covers 14 residues. V was pared by 2 bases and J by 7 bases, with 12 bases between. The DNA for the CDR3 is TGTGCCAGCAGTTACCCGCCCGGGGGTAACATTCAGTACTTC. This codes for CASSYPPGGNIQYF.

This clonotype was detected once. This chain connects TRBV28 to TRBJ1-4, with 7 bases matching TRBD1. The germline CDR1 and CDR2 sequences are MDHEN and SYDVKM. This CDR3 is 17 amino acids long. The V gene end was trimmed by 6 bases and the J gene end by 5 bases; junction bases not matched to a gene: 15. CDR3 amino acids: CASRIGFRGRTNEKLFF. CDR3 bases: TGTGCCAGCAGGATTGGTTTTAGGGGGCGAACGAATGAAAAACTGTTTTTT. The entire variable domain, with the rest obtained from reference TRBV28 and TRBJ1-4, is as follows: DVKVTQSSRYLVKRTGEKVFLECVQDMDHENMFWYRQDPGLGLRLIYFSYDVKMKEKGDIPEGYSVSREKKERFSLILESASTNQTSMYLCASRIGFRGRTNEKLFFGSGTQLSVL.

There are many counts of this clonotype. The genes are TRBV2 and TRBJ1-3, with 8 bases lining up with TRBD1. This CDR3 has 14 residues. The germline CDR1 and CDR2 sequences are SNHLY and FYNNEI. V gave up 2 bases and J gave up 9 bases; unmatched junction bases: 6. The CDR3 nucleotides are TGTGCCAGCAGTGAACAGGGGGCGGCGGGCACCATATATTTT. Amino acid sequence: CASSEQGAAGTIYF.

This clonotype appeared many times. DNA of the CDR3: TGTGCCAGCAGCCCAGGGTTGGACTATGGCTACACCTTC. It is translated as CASSPGLDYGYTF. The chain links TRBV7-9 to TRBJ1-2; perhaps TRBD1 as D (5 bases). CDR1 is SEHNR and CDR2 is FQNEAQ in the germline V gene (reference sequence). V was clipped by 5 bases and J by 3 bases, with 10 bases between them. This CDR3 spans 13 amino acids. The variable domain in full, with the rest retrieved from reference TRBV7-9 and TRBJ1-2, is DTGVSQNPRHKITKRGQNVTFRCDPISEHNRLYWYRQTLGQGPEFLTYFQNEAQLEKSRLLSDRFSAERPKGSFSTLEIQRTEQGDSAMYLCASSPGLDYGYTFGSGTRLTVV.

This clonotype was seen a handful of times. The gene calls are TRBV20-1 and TRBJ2-1, with TRBD2 matching 7 bases. Germline CDR1 reads DFQATT; CDR2 reads SNEGSKA (reference sequence). There are 17 residues in the CDR3. With 0 bases clipped from V and 0 bases from J, the junction kept 8 bases outside the gene matches. CDR3 nucleotide sequence: TGCAGTGCTAGAGATCCGGCGGGAGCCCCCTCCTACAATGAGCAGTTCTTC. Encoded protein: CSARDPAGAPSYNEQFF.

On this clonotype itself: One base away lies a much larger clone, so this may be a sequencing read error. The rearrangement links TRBV5-1 to TRBJ2-2, with TRBD2 matching over 7 bases. Germline V lookup: CDR1 SGHRS, CDR2 YFSETQ. There are 14 residues in the CDR3. Here the CDR3 DNA reads TGCGCCAGCAGCTTGCTAGCGGCCGTACAGGAGCCGTTTTTT. This sequence encodes CASSLLAAVQEPFF.

The chain recombines TRBV3-1 with TRBJ2-3, with D perhaps matching TRBD2 (5 bases). The CDR3 runs to 14 residues. Germline V gene sequence: CDR1 LGHDT, CDR2 YNNKEL (reference sequence). V was shortened by 0 bases and J by 1 base, with 5 bases between the two germline ends. The CDR3 nucleotides are TGTGCCAGCAGCCAAGAGCGGGGCACAGATACGCAGTATTTT. Translating gives CASSQERGTDTQYF.

This clonotype was counted at least ten times. The gene calls are TRBV7-9 and TRBJ2-5; maybe TRBD1 (6 bases). The V and J ends lost 3 bases and 6 bases respectively, with 14 bases between them. This CDR3 region has 14 residues. Germline-derived CDR1 and CDR2 are SEHNR and FQNEAQ (reference sequence). CDR3 in amino acids: CASSLLQGSKTQYF. The CDR3 coding sequence is TGTGCCAGCAGCTTGTTACAGGGCAGTAAGACCCAGTACTTC.

This clonotype was recorded many times. V usage is TRBV7-2 and J usage is TRBJ1-5; 8 bases agree with TRBD1. CDR1 is SGHTA, CDR2 FQGNSA, per germline. The CDR3 runs 16 residues. After removal of 5 bases from V and 4 bases from J, the junction contained 10 bases not matched to a gene. Written as DNA, the CDR3 is TGTGCCAGCAGCCCCTCACTAGGGGACAGGAATCAGCCCCAGCATTTT. Translation gives CASSPSLGDRNQPQHF.

This clonotype appeared many times. V is TRBV28 and J is TRBJ2-7; D is possibly TRBD1 or TRBD2 (5 bases each). CDR3 length: 17 amino acids. V was trimmed by 2 bases and J by 5 bases, leaving 22 bases between them. CDR1 is MDHEN and CDR2 is SYDVKM in the germline V gene. The CDR3 loop is CASSLPERDRYFNEQYF. CDR3 nucleotides: TGTGCCAGCAGTTTACCGGAACGGGACCGCTATTTCAACGAGCAGTACTTC.

This clonotype was recorded a few times. The chain has TRBV9 and TRBJ2-3; 8 bases fit TRBD1. Trimming removed 4 bases from V and 4 bases from J; junction bases left unmatched: 11. Germline CDR1 is SGDLS and CDR2 is YYNGEE. The CDR3 contains 16 residues. The CDR3 protein is CASSQQGGQAADTQYF. The CDR3 DNA sequence: TGTGCCAGCAGCCAACAGGGGGGACAGGCCGCAGATACGCAGTATTTT.

This clonotype was recorded at least ten times. The chain joins TRBV6-1 to TRBJ1-6; perhaps TRBD1 as D (5 bases). The CDR3 extends over 12 amino acids. From germline, CDR1 is MNHNS and CDR2 SASEGT. Trimming removed 8 bases from V and 13 bases from J, with 15 bases in between. CDR3 bases: TGTGCCAGCTTCGGGGTGGGGGGTCCCCTCCACTTT. This gives the protein CASFGVGGPLHF.

The chain links TRBV4-1 to TRBJ2-7; D uncertain. Germline CDR1 and CDR2: MGHRA and YSYEKL. V gave up 1 base and J gave up 3 bases, with 7 bases separating them. The CDR3 contains 13 residues. CDR3 in DNA: TGCGCCAGCAGCCAAGGAAGGGACTACGAGCAGTACTTC. Translation gives CASSQGRDYEQYF.

This clonotype was seen repeatedly, ten times or more. J is TRBJ2-7 and V is TRBV20-1; tentative D call: TRBD2 (6 bases). CDR1 is DFQATT and CDR2 is SNEGSKA in the germline V gene (reference sequence). The CDR3 loop spans 15 amino acids. V lost 1 base, J lost 5 bases, and 18 bases lay in between. This chain's CDR3 is CSARGTGGILNEQYF. CDR3 coding DNA: TGCAGTGCTAGAGGAACGGGCGGGATCTTAAACGAGCAGTACTTC.

In this sample, this clonotype turned up a few times. The chain's CDR3 is CAWSPVADTQYF. The CDR3 region has the DNA TGTGCCTGGAGTCCGGTTGCAGATACGCAGTATTTT. The chain recombines TRBV30 with TRBJ2-3; the D is unclear. Germline CDR1 is GTSNPN and CDR2 is SVGIG (reference sequence). The CDR3 sequence is 12 residues long. V was pared by 2 bases and J by 4 bases, with 7 bases between.

To note about this clonotype: A much larger clonotype is one base distant, so this may be a read error. For the CDR3, the DNA is TGTGCCAGCAGTTTTGATTTGGACTCCTTCCAGGCCCAGTACTTC. This sequence encodes CASSFDLDSFQAQYF. The chain employs TRBV12-3 or TRBV12-4 and TRBJ2-1; possibly TRBD2 for D (5 bases). The DNA end is more similar to TRBJ2-5, so the J call may be wrong. The CDR3 is 15 residues long.

This clonotype was observed a few times. V and J are TRBV29-1 and TRBJ1-1; D is unresolved. Germline lookup yields CDR1 SQVTM and CDR2 ANQGSEA. The V gene lost 7 bases and the J gene lost 6 bases, with 12 bases spanning the gap. This CDR3 contains 11 residues. In DNA form, the CDR3 reads TGCAGCGCCTTTAGAGGCGCTGAAGCTTTCTTT. It translates to CSAFRGAEAFF.